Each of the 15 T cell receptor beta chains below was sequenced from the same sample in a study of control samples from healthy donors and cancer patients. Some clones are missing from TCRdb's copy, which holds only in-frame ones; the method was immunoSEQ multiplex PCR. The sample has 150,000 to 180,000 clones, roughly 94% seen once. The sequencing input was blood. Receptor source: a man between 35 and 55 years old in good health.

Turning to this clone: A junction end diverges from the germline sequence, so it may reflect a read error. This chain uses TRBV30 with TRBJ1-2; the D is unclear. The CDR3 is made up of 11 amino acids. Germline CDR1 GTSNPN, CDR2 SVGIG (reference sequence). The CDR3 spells CAFRVVYGYTF. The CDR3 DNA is TGTGCCTTTCGGGTGGTCTATGGTTACACCTTC.

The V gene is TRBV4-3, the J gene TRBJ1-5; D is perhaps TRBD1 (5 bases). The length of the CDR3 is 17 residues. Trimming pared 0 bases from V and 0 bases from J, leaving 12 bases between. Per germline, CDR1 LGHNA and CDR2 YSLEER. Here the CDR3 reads CASSQDPGPNSNQPQHF. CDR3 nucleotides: TGCGCCAGCAGCCAAGACCCAGGGCCTAATAGCAATCAGCCCCAGCATTTT.

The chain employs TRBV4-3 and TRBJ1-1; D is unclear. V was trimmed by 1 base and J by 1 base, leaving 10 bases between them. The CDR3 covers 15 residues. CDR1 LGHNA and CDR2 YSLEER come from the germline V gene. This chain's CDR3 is CASSQGAARNTEAFF. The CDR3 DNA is TGCGCCAGCAGCCAAGGGGCAGCGCGGAACACTGAAGCTTTCTTT.

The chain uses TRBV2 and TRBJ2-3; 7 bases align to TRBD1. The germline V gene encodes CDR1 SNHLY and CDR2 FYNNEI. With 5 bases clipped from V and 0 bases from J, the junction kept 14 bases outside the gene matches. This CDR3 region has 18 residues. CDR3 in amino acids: CASSLPEDRTSSTDTQYF. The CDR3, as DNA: TGTGCCAGCAGTCTCCCTGAGGACAGGACCTCAAGCACAGATACGCAGTATTTT.

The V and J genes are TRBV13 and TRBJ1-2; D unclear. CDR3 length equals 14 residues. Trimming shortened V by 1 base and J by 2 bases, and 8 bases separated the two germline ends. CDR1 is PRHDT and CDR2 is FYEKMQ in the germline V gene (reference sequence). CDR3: CASSLVSQNYGYTF. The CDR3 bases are TGTGCCAGCAGCTTAGTGTCCCAGAACTATGGCTACACCTTC.

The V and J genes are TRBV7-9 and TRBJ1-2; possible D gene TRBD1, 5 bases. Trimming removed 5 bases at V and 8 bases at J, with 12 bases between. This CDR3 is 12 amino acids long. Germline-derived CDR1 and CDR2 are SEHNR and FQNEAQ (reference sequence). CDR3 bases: TGTGCCAGCAGCCAAGGGACTCCGGGCTACACCTTC. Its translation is CASSQGTPGYTF.

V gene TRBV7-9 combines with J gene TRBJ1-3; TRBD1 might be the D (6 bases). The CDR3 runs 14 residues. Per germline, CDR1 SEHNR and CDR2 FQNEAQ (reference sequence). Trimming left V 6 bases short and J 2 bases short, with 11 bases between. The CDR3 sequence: CASSLQGAGNTIYF. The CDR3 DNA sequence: TGTGCCAGCAGTTTACAGGGAGCTGGAAACACCATATATTTT. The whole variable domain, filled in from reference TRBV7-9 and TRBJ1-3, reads DTGVSQNPRHKITKRGQNVTFRCDPISEHNRLYWYRQTLGQGPEFLTYFQNEAQLEKSRLLSDRFSAERPKGSFSTLEIQRTEQGDSAMYLCASSLQGAGNTIYFGEGSWLTVV.

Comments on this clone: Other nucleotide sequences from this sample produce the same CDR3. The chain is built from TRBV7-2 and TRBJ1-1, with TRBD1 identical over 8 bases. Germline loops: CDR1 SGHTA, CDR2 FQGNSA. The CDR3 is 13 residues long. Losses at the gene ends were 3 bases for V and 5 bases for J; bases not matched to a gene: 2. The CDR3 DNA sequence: TGTGCCAGCAGCTTGGACAGGGTTACTGAAGCTTTCTTT. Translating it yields CASSLDRVTEAFF. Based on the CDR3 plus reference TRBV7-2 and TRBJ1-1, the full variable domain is GAGVSQSPSNKVTEKGKDVELRCDPISGHTALYWYRQSLGQGLEFLIYFQGNSAPDKSGLPSDRFSAERTGGSVSTLTIQRTQQEDSAVYLCASSLDRVTEAFFGQGTRLTVV.

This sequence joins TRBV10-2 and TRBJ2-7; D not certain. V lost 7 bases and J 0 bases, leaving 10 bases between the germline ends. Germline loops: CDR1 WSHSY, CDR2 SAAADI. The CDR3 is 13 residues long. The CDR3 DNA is TGCGCCAGCAAGGACCGATACTCCTACGAGCAGTACTTC. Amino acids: CASKDRYSYEQYF.

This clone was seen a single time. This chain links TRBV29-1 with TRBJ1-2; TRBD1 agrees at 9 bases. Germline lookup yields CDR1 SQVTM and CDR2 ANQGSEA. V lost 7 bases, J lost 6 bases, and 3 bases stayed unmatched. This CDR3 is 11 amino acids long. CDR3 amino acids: CSAGQGHGYTF. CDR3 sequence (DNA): TGCAGCGCGGGACAGGGACATGGCTACACCTTC. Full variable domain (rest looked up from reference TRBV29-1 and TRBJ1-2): SAVISQKPSRDICQRGTSLTIQCQVDSQVTMMFWYRQQPGQSLTLIATANQGSEATYESGFVIDKFPISRPNLTFSTLTVSNMSPEDSSIYLCSAGQGHGYTFGSGTRLTVV.

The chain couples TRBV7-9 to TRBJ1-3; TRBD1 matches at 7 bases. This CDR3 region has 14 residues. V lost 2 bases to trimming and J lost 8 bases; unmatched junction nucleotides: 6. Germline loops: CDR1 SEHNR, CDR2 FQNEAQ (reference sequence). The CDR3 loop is CASSLSRQGYTIYF. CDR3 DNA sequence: TGTGCCAGCAGCTTATCCCGACAGGGTTACACCATATATTTT.

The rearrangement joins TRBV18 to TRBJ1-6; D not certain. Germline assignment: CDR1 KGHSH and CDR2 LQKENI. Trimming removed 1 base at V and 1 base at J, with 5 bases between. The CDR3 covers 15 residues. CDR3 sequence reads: CASSPQGSYNSPLHF. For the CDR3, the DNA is TGTGCCAGCTCACCACAGGGTTCCTATAATTCACCCCTCCACTTT.

The CDR3 loop reads CASSTNSNQPQHF. The CDR3 DNA follows: TGTGCCAGCAGCACTAATAGCAATCAGCCCCAGCATTTT. This chain joins TRBV6-5 and TRBJ1-5; D is unclear. Trimming left V 6 bases short and J 0 bases short, with 6 bases between. Germline CDR1 reads MNHEY; CDR2 reads SVGAGI. This CDR3 has 13 residues.

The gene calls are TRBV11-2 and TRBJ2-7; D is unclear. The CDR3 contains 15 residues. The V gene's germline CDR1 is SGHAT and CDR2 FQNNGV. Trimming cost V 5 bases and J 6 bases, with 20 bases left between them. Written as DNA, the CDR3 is TGTGCCAGCAGCCTCCGACCCCTTAGGGTTCGCGAGCAGTACTTC. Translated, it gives CASSLRPLRVREQYF.

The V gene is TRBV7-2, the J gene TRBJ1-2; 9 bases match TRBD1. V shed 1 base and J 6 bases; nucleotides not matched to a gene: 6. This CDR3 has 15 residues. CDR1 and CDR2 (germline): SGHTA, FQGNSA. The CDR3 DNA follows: TGTGCCAGCAGCTTAGGCTCCGGGACAGGGAATGGCTACACCTTC. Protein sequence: CASSLGSGTGNGYTF. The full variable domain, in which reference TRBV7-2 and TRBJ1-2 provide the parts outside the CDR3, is GAGVSQSPSNKVTEKGKDVELRCDPISGHTALYWYRQSLGQGLEFLIYFQGNSAPDKSGLPSDRFSAERTGGSVSTLTIQRTQQEDSAVYLCASSLGSGTGNGYTFGSGTRLTVV.